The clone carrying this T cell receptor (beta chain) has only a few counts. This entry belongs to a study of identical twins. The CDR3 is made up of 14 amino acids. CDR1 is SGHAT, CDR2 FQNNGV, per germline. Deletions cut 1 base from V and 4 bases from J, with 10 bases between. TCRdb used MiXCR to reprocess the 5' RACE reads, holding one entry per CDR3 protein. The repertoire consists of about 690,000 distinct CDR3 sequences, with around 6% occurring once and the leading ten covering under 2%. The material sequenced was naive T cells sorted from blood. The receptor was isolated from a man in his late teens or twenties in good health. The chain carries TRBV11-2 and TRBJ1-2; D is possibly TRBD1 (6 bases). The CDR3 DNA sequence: TGTGCCAGCAGCTTAGTGGGGGCAGTCTATGGCTACACCTTC. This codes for CASSLVGAVYGYTF.